This T cell receptor beta chain stems from a study of Ad26.COV2.S vaccination and SARS-CoV-2 variants. In the study overall: Among those in the COV1001 Ad26.COV2.S trial arm was the donor. Study findings and constraints: Breadth measured for non-spike TCRs was similar across vaccine and placebo recipients.

Sequenced by immunoSEQ multiplex PCR; TCRdb stores in-frame clones only, minus some. The sample consists of 400,000 to 450,000 clones, about nine tenths of them appearing once. Indicated treatment: some 20 received Ad26.COV2.S at low or high dose, single or two shots; several received placebo; per-sample allocation not given. Sampling was performed 63 days after the first vaccine or placebo injection. Remarks on this clone: The antigen is not known.

The CDR3 totals 13 residues. The germline gives CDR1 SNHLY, CDR2 FYNNEI. V lost 5 bases and J lost 5; bases outside the gene matches: 5. The rearrangement joins TRBV2 to TRBJ2-7, with 8 bases fitting TRBD1. The sequence derives from a person aged 18-65 years who received the Ad26.COV2.S COVID-19 vaccine or a placebo. The sequences come from peripheral blood, collected in a trial of Ad26.COV2.S vaccine versus placebo. CDR3 residues: CASSKDREHEQYF. DNA of the CDR3: TGTGCCAGCAGTAAGGACAGGGAACACGAGCAGTACTTC.